The entry below describes one TCR beta chain. The specificity of this receptor is unknown. One end of the junction varies from germline; a read error may be responsible. This same CDR3 is encoded by further DNA sequences in the sample. This entry belongs to a study of radiotherapy plus CTLA-4 blockade in lung cancer (dated by TCRdb to about 2018). Concerning the study at large: Objective responses were observed in about 17% of enrolled patients, and disease control was achieved in around 30%.

Library method: the immunoSEQ multiplex PCR assay. Sourced from immuneACCESS, this table was stored by TCRdb with only in-frame sequences that have V and J called. A share of the clones is absent; for the studies checked, an unresolved V gene accounts for under half, and the remainder has no known explanation. Across this sample there are 120,000 or so clones, with 78% seen only once. The biggest ten clones account for 4% to 6% of the sample. In this study, focal radiation therapy paired with CTLA-4 blockade (ipilimumab) was tested in patients who had chemo-refractory metastatic non-small-cell lung cancer. Results and caveats for the whole study, not just this receptor: TCR clones derived from tumors expanded in peripheral blood after treatment with radiotherapy and ipilimumab. Early dynamic changes in blood T cell clones, together with increased serum interferon-beta after radiation, were reported as the strongest predictors of response.

The CDR3 has 12 amino acids, counting the end cysteine and phenylalanine. Here the CDR3 DNA is all that survives: 36 bases in frame from base 1. Looking up the germline V gene yields CDR1 SGHRS and CDR2 YFSETQ. The chain is made from TRBV5-1 and TRBJ2-4, with no confidently assigned D gene. The clonotype originates from a human donor with non-small cell lung cancer who had a partial response to radiotherapy plus ipilimumab. The specimen comprised peripheral blood, sampled from a patient treated with radiotherapy plus ipilimumab. The CDR3 sequence is CASSLDRNIQYF. The base sequence is TGTGCCAGCAGCTTGGATCGAAACATTCAGTACTTC. The variable domain in full, with residues beyond the CDR3 obtained from the reference TRBV5-1 and TRBJ2-4 genes, is KAGVTQTPRYLIKTRGQQVTLSCSPISGHRSVSWYQQTPGQGLQFLFEYFSETQRNKGNFPGRFSGRQFSNSRSEMNVSTLELGDSALYLCASSLDRNIQYFGAGTRLSVL.